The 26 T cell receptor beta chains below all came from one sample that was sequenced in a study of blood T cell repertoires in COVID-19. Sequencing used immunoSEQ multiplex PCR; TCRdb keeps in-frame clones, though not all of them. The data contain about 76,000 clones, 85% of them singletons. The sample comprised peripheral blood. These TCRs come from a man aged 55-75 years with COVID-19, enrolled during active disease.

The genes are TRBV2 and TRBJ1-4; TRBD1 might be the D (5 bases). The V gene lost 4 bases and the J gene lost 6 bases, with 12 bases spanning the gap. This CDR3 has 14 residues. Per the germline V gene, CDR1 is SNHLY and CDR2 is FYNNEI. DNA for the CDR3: TGTGCCAGCAGTGCTTCAGGGTTTGATGAAAAACTGTTTTTT. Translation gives CASSASGFDEKLFF.

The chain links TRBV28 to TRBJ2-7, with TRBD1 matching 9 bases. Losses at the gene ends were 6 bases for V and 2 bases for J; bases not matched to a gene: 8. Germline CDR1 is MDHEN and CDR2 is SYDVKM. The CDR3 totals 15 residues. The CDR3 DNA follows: TGTGCCAGCAGATCCGACAGGGGGATCCCCTACGAGCAGTACTTC. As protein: CASRSDRGIPYEQYF.

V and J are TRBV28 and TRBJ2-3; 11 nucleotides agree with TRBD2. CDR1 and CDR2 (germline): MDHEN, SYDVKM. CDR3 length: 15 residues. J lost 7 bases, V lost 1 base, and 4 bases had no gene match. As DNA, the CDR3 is TGTGCCAGCAGTTTATCACTAGCGGGAGTTAATACGCAGTATTTT. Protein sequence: CASSLSLAGVNTQYF. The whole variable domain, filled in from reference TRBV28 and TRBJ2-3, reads DVKVTQSSRYLVKRTGEKVFLECVQDMDHENMFWYRQDPGLGLRLIYFSYDVKMKEKGDIPEGYSVSREKKERFSLILESASTNQTSMYLCASSLSLAGVNTQYFGPGTRLTVL.

CDR3 DNA: TGCGCCAGCAGCTTGGCAACGAACACCGGGGAGCTGTTTTTT. Protein sequence: CASSLATNTGELFF. The V and J genes are TRBV5-1 and TRBJ2-2, with D uncertain. CDR1 is SGHRS, CDR2 YFSETQ, per germline. This CDR3 is built from 14 residues. The V gene lost 0 bases and the J gene lost 0 bases, with 3 bases spanning the gap.

The CDR3, as DNA: TGTGCCACCAGCAGAGATTTGGCAGCAACTAATGAAAAACTGTTTTTT. It translates to CATSRDLAATNEKLFF. The gene calls are TRBV15 and TRBJ1-4; D is unresolved. The CDR3 sequence is 16 residues long. Germline V gene sequence: CDR1 LNHNV, CDR2 YYDKDF (reference sequence). Deletions cut 0 bases from V and 0 bases from J, with 8 bases between.

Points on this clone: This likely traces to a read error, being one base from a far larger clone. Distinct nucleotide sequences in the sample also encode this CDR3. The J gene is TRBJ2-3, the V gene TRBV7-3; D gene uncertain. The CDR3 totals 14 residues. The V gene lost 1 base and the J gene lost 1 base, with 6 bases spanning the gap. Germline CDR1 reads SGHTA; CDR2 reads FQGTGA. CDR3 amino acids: CASSLSVGTDTQYF. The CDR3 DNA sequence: TGTGCCAGCAGCTTAAGCGTCGGCACAGATACGCAGTATTTT.

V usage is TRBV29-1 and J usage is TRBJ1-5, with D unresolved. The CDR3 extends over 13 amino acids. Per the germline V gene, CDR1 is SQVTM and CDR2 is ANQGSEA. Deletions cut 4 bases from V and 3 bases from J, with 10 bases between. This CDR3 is CSVGNTFNQPQHF. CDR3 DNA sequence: TGCAGCGTTGGAAATACTTTCAATCAGCCCCAGCATTTT.

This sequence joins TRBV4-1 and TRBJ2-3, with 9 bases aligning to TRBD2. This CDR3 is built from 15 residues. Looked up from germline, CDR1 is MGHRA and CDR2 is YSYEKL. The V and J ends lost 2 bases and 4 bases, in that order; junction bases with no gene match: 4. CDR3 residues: CASSQLAGQSDTQYF. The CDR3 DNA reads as TGCGCCAGCAGCCAACTAGCGGGGCAATCAGATACGCAGTATTTT.

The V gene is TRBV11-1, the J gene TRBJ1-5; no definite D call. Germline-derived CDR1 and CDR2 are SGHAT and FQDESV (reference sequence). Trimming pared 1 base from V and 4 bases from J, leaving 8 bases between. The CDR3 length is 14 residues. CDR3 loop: CASSLDGGNQPQHF. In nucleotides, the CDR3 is TGTGCCAGCAGCTTAGACGGAGGGAATCAGCCCCAGCATTTT.

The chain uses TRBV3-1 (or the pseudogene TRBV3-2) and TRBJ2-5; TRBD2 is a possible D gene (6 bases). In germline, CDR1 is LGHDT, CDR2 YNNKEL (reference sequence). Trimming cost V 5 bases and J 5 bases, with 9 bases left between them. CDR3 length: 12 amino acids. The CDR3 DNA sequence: TGTGCCAGCAGCGGCGGGGTGGAGACCCAGTACTTC. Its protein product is CASSGGVETQYF.

The CDR3 sequence is CASSVGGGLRGGTEAFF. CDR3 bases: TGTGCCAGCAGCGTTGGCGGGGGGCTAAGGGGTGGCACTGAAGCTTTCTTT. The chain employs TRBV9 and TRBJ1-1; D may be TRBD1 (6 bases). CDR1 and CDR2 from the germline V gene are SGDLS and YYNGEE. The CDR3 is made up of 17 amino acids. The V end was cut by 2 bases, the J end by 4 bases, with 21 bases between.

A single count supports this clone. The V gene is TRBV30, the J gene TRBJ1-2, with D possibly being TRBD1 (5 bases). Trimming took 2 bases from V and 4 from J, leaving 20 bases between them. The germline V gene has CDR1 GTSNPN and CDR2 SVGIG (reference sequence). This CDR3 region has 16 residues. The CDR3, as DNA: TGTGCCTGGAGTCCTACCGGCTACGGAAGGGGCTATGGCTACACCTTC. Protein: CAWSPTGYGRGYGYTF.

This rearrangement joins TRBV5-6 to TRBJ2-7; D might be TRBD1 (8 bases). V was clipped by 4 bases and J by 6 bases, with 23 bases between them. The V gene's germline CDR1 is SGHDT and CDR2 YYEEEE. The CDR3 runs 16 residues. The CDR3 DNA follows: TGTGCCAGCAGCCCCGCGGGGGCAGGGGGCTTGTTCGAGCAGTACTTC. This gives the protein CASSPAGAGGLFEQYF.

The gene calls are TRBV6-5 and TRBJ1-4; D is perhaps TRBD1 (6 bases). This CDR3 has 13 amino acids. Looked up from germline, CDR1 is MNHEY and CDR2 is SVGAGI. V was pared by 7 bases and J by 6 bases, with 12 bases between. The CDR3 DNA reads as TGTGCCAGCAACCTACAGGGTGATGAAAAACTGTTTTTT. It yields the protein CASNLQGDEKLFF.

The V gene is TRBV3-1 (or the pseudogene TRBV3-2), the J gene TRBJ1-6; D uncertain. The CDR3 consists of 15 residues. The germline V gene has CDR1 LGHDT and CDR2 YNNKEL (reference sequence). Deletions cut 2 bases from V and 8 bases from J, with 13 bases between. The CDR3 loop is CASSQLHSTDSPLHF. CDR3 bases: TGTGCCAGCAGCCAACTACACTCAACAGATTCACCCCTCCACTTT.

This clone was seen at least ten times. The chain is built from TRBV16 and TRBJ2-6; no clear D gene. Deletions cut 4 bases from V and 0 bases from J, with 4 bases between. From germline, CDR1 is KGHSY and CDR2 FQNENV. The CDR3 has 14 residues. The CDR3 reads CASSLSSGANVLTF. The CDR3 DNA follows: TGTGCCAGCAGCCTCAGCTCTGGGGCCAACGTCCTGACTTTC. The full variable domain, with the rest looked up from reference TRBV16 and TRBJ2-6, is GEEVAQTPKHLVRGEGQKAKLYCAPIKGHSYVFWYQQVLKNEFKFLISFQNENVFDETGMPKERFSAKCLPNSPCSLEIQATKLEDSAVYFCASSLSSGANVLTFGAGSRLTVL.

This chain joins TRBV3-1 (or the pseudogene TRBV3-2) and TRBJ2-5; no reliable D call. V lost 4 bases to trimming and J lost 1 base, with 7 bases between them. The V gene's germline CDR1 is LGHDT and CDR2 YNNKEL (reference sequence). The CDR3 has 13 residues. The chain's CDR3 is CASSLSPQETQYF. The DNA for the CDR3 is TGTGCCAGCAGCCTCTCCCCCCAAGAGACCCAGTACTTC.

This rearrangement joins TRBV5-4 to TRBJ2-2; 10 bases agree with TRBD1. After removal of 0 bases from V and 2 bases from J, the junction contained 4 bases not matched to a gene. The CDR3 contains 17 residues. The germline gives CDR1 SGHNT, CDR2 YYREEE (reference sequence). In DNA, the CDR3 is TGTGCCAGCAGCTTGGGAGGGGACAGGGGCAACACCGGGGAGCTGTTTTTT. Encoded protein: CASSLGGDRGNTGELFF.

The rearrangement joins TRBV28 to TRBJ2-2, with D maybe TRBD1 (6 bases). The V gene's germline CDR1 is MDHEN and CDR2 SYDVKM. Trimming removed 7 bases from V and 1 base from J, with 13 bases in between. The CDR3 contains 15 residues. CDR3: CASIPGTLNTGELFF. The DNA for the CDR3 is TGTGCCAGCATCCCCGGGACACTGAACACCGGGGAGCTGTTTTTT.

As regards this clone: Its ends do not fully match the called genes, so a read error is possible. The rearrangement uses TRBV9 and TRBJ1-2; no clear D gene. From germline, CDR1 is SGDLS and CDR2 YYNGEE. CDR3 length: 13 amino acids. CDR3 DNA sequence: TGTGCCAGCAGCGTAGTCGGGGTCCGGGTGCTTTCTTTC. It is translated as CASSVVGVRVLSF. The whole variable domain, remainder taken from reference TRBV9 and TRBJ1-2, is DSGVTQTPKHLITATGQRVTLRCSPRSGDLSVYWYQQSLDQGLQFLIQYYNGEERAKGNILERFSAQQFPDLHSELNLSSLELGDSALYFCASSVVGVRVLSFGSGTRLTVV.

The CDR3 spells CASSLVAGGPEEQYF. The CDR3 DNA reads as TGCGCCAGCAGCTTAGTGGCAGGGGGTCCGGAAGAGCAGTACTTC. The chain combines TRBV5-1 with TRBJ2-7, with 7 bases lining up with TRBD1. With 2 bases clipped from V and 7 bases from J, the junction kept 12 bases outside the gene matches. The CDR3 is 15 amino acids. Looked up from germline, CDR1 is SGHRS and CDR2 is YFSETQ.

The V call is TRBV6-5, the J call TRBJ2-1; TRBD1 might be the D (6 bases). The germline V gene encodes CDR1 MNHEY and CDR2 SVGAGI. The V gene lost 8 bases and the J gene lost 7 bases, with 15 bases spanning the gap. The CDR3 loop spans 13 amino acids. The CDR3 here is CASGGQTLNEQFF. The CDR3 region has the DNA TGTGCCAGCGGAGGACAGACCTTGAATGAGCAGTTCTTC.

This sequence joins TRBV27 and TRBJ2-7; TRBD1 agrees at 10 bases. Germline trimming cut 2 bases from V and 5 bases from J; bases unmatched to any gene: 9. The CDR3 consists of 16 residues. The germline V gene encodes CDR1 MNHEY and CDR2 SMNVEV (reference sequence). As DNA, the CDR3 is TGTGCCAGCAGTTTACCCACCGGGACAGGGGACCACGAGCAGTACTTC. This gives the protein CASSLPTGTGDHEQYF.

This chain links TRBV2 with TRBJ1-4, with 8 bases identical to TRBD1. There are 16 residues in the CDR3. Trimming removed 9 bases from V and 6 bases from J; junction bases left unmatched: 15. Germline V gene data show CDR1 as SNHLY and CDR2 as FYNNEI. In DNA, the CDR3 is TGTGCCAGTCAGACAGGGGTGTCTGGGGACGATGAAAAACTGTTTTTT. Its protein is CASQTGVSGDDEKLFF.

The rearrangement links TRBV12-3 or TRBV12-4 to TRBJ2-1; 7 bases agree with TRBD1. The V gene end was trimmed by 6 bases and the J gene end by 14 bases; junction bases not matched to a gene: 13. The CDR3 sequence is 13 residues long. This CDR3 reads CASSPGQENWEFF. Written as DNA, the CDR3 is TGTGCCAGCAGCCCCGGACAGGAAAACTGGGAGTTCTTC.

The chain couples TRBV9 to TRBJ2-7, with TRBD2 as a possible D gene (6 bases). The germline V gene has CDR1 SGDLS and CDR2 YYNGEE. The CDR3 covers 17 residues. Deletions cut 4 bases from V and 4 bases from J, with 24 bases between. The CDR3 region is CASSLYDDDTGDYEQYF. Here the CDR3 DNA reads TGTGCCAGCAGCCTCTACGATGACGACACGGGGGATTACGAGCAGTACTTC. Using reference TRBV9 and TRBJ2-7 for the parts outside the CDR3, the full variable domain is DSGVTQTPKHLITATGQRVTLRCSPRSGDLSVYWYQQSLDQGLQFLIQYYNGEERAKGNILERFSAQQFPDLHSELNLSSLELGDSALYFCASSLYDDDTGDYEQYFGPGTRLTVT.